One sample yielded the 9 T cell receptor beta chains listed below, sequenced in a study of identical twins. A single record per CDR3 protein comes from TCRdb applying MiXCR to the 5' RACE reads. The table has about 530,000 distinct CDR3 sequences, 20% to 25% seen once; the top ten hold approximately 0.52%. The sample was also linked to a second study, of yellow fever vaccine responses in identical twins.

Sample: CD4+ T cells sorted from blood. These TCRs come from a young woman in good health.

This clonotype appeared many times. This chain links TRBV12-3 or TRBV12-4 with TRBJ2-7, with 7 bases lining up with TRBD2. The ends lost 3 bases at V and 2 bases at J; junction bases unmatched: 4. This CDR3 contains 14 residues. The CDR3 spells CASSLGGTTYEQYF. CDR3 nucleotide sequence: TGTGCCAGCAGTTTGGGAGGGACCACCTACGAGCAGTACTTC.

This clonotype was seen a handful of times. J is TRBJ2-5 and V is TRBV24-1; D is possibly TRBD2 (6 bases). In germline, CDR1 is KGHDR, CDR2 SFDVKD. With 5 bases removed from V and 5 bases from J, the gap between germline ends came to 23 bases. The CDR3 runs to 17 residues. The CDR3, as DNA: TGTGCCACCAGTGGGGGTGGTGGAGGGTCGTTGATCGAGACCCAGTACTTC. This gives the protein CATSGGGGGSLIETQYF.

This clonotype was recorded many times. The chain carries TRBV5-1 and TRBJ2-2; D is unclear. The CDR3 is made up of 15 amino acids. Germline lookup yields CDR1 SGHRS and CDR2 YFSETQ. V was shortened by 0 bases and J by 1 base, with 7 bases between the two germline ends. The DNA for the CDR3 is TGCGCCAGCAGCTTGGCCACAGTGAACACCGGGGAGCTGTTTTTT. The encoded protein is CASSLATVNTGELFF.

The genes are TRBV4-2 and TRBJ2-1; TRBD2 matches at 9 bases. There are 16 residues in the CDR3. Germline-derived CDR1 and CDR2 are LGHNA and YNFKEQ. J was trimmed by 13 bases and V by 1 base; bases with no gene match: 14. CDR3 region: CASSQVDSAAGGPQFF. The DNA of the CDR3 is TGTGCCAGCAGCCAAGTGGATTCGGCAGCGGGAGGCCCCCAGTTCTTC.

This clonotype was found a few times. V usage is TRBV12-3 or TRBV12-4 and J usage is TRBJ2-2; D perhaps matches TRBD2 (5 bases). This CDR3 comprises 15 residues. The V gene lost 4 bases and the J gene lost 2 bases, with 11 bases spanning the gap. CDR3 in amino acids: CASSSWGANTGELFF. CDR3 nucleotide sequence: TGTGCCAGCAGTTCCTGGGGAGCCAACACCGGGGAGCTGTTTTTT.

This clonotype was seen just once. The rearrangement links TRBV20-1 to TRBJ2-1; TRBD1 matches 8 bases. The trim removed 0 bases at V and 5 bases at J, leaving 6 bases unmatched. Per the germline V gene, CDR1 is DFQATT and CDR2 is SNEGSKA (reference sequence). The CDR3 runs to 15 residues. The CDR3 DNA is TGCAGTGCTAGAGACCCGACCAGGGGGCACAATGAGCAGTTCTTC. The encoded protein is CSARDPTRGHNEQFF.

The chain links TRBV29-1 to TRBJ2-7; the D gene is possibly TRBD2 (6 bases). The CDR3 is made up of 11 amino acids. Looked up from germline, CDR1 is SQVTM and CDR2 is ANQGSEA. Deletions cut 6 bases from V and 6 bases from J, with 12 bases between. CDR3 nucleotide sequence: TGCAGCGTCCTGGGACTCGGCGAGCAGTACTTC. It specifies CSVLGLGEQYF.

This clonotype was counted between two and nine times. The rearrangement uses TRBV4-1 and TRBJ2-2; 7 bases map to TRBD2. The CDR3 spans 17 residues. CDR1 is MGHRA, CDR2 YSYEKL, per germline. The V gene end was trimmed by 1 base and the J gene end by 0 bases; junction bases not matched to a gene: 5. In nucleotides, the CDR3 is TGCGCCAGCAGCCAAGTGCGGGGGTCGTCGAACACCGGGGAGCTGTTTTTT. This sequence encodes CASSQVRGSSNTGELFF.

V is TRBV25-1 and J is TRBJ1-6; tentatively, D is TRBD1 (5 bases). This CDR3 has 15 amino acids. CDR1 is MGHDK and CDR2 is SYGVNS in the germline V gene. Trimming stripped 5 bases from V and 5 bases from J, with 13 bases between. CDR3: CASSLAGKNNSPLHF. The CDR3 region has the DNA TGTGCCAGCAGTTTGGCAGGGAAAAATAATTCACCCCTCCACTTT. Full variable domain (outside the CDR3, taken from reference TRBV25-1 and TRBJ1-6): EADIYQTPRYLVIGTGKKITLECSQTMGHDKMYWYQQDPGMELHLIHYSYGVNSTEKGDLSSESTVSRIRTEHFPLTLESARPSHTSQYLCASSLAGKNNSPLHFGNGTRLTVT.